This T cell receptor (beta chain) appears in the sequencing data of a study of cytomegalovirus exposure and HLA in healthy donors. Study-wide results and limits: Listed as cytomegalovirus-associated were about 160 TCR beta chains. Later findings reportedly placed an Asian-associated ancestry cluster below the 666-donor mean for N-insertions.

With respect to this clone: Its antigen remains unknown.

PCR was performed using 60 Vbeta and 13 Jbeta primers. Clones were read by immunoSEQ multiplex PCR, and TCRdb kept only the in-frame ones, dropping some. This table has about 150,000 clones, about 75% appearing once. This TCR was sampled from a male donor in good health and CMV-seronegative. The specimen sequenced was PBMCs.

The CDR3 sequence: CASSPQAGGTDTQYF. The CDR3 DNA reads as TGTGCCAGCAGCCCGCAGGCAGGGGGGACAGATACGCAGTATTTT. The rearrangement links TRBV7-2 to TRBJ2-3; TRBD1 might be the D (7 bases). Germline CDR1 SGHTA, CDR2 FQGNSA. The CDR3 is 15 amino acids. V lost 5 bases, J lost 3 bases, and 15 bases lay in between.